Each of the 21 T cell receptor beta chains below was sequenced from the same sample in a study of post-analysis software for immune sequencing data. Their antigen targets remain unknown. Sequencing libraries made from TCR beta cDNA carried unique molecular identifiers. A single record per CDR3 protein comes from TCRdb applying MiXCR to the PCR reads. The table lists hundreds of thousands of distinct CDR3 sequences, over 35% of them singletons. Findings and caveats of the study: Patients had higher frequencies than controls of roughly 5 TRBV segments, including TRBV5-6, TRBV5-1 and TRBV20-1.

The sample consisted of blood. All receptors derive from a girl aged 5-17 years with multiple sclerosis.

This chain joins TRBV7-3 and TRBJ1-1; D gene unclear. This CDR3 contains 13 residues. Germline values: CDR1 SGHTA, CDR2 FQGTGA. The V gene lost 5 bases and the J gene lost 1 base, with 8 bases spanning the gap. CDR3 nucleotide sequence: TGTGCCAGCAGCCTATGGACGAACACTGAAGCTTTCTTT. This translates into CASSLWTNTEAFF. Complete variable domain (other parts from reference TRBV7-3 and TRBJ1-1): GAGVSQTPSNKVTEKGKYVELRCDPISGHTALYWYRQSLGQGPEFLIYFQGTGAADDSGLPNDRFFAVRPEGSVSTLKIQRTERGDSAVYLCASSLWTNTEAFFGQGTRLTVV.

The V and J genes are TRBV7-2 and TRBJ2-1; the match to TRBD2 covers 15 bases. This CDR3 has 16 residues. The germline CDR1 and CDR2 sequences are SGHTA and FQGNSA. With V trimmed by 5 bases and J by 7 bases, 6 bases remained unmatched. The DNA of the CDR3 is TGTGCCAGCAGCCAAACCGGGACTAGCGGGAGGAATGAGCAGTTCTTC. This gives the protein CASSQTGTSGRNEQFF.

The rearrangement links TRBV30 to TRBJ2-1, with D unresolved. This CDR3 is 13 amino acids long. Germline assignment: CDR1 GTSNPN and CDR2 SVGIG (reference sequence). With 4 bases removed from V and 0 bases from J, the gap between germline ends came to 7 bases. The CDR3 is CAWTPYSYNEQFF. The CDR3 coding sequence is TGTGCCTGGACTCCGTACTCCTACAATGAGCAGTTCTTC.

The rearrangement joins TRBV3-1 to TRBJ1-1; 7 bases align to TRBD1. The J segment lost 3 bases and the V segment lost 5 bases, leaving 6 bases of the junction unmatched. Germline V gene lookup returns CDR1 LGHDT and CDR2 YNNKEL (reference sequence). The CDR3 extends over 14 amino acids. In nucleotides, the CDR3 is TGTGCCAGCAGCGGGACAGCCCGCGACACTGAAGCTTTCTTT. Translation gives CASSGTARDTEAFF.

The chain employs TRBV29-1 and TRBJ2-1; D is unresolved. The CDR3 consists of 14 residues. V dropped 4 bases and J dropped 0 bases, with 10 bases sitting between them. The V gene's germline CDR1 is SQVTM and CDR2 ANQGSEA. CDR3 coding DNA: TGCAGCGTTGTTACGGCCAGCTCCTACAATGAGCAGTTCTTC. This gives the protein CSVVTASSYNEQFF.

The chain combines TRBV28 with TRBJ2-1; D is unresolved. V lost 8 bases and J 8 bases, leaving 16 bases between the germline ends. The CDR3 length is 13 residues. Germline V gene lookup returns CDR1 MDHEN and CDR2 SYDVKM. The CDR3 DNA reads as TGTGCCAGCGAAGATGAGGTCAAGTATGAGCAGTTCTTC. Protein sequence: CASEDEVKYEQFF. The variable domain in full, completed from reference TRBV28 and TRBJ2-1, reads DVKVTQSSRYLVKRTGEKVFLECVQDMDHENMFWYRQDPGLGLRLIYFSYDVKMKEKGDIPEGYSVSREKKERFSLILESASTNQTSMYLCASEDEVKYEQFFGPGTRLTVL.

This clonotype was seen many times. The gene calls are TRBV29-1 and TRBJ2-7; no definite D call. The germline gives CDR1 SQVTM, CDR2 ANQGSEA. V lost 4 bases and J 0 bases, leaving 13 bases between the germline ends. The CDR3 has 14 residues. The CDR3 DNA reads as TGCAGCGTTGGCTTCCCAGGAAGCTCCTACGAGCAGTACTTC. Amino acid sequence: CSVGFPGSSYEQYF.

The genes are TRBV7-9 and TRBJ1-2, with D perhaps TRBD1 (6 bases). Germline CDR1 is SEHNR and CDR2 is FQNEAQ (reference sequence). V lost 5 bases and J lost 8, with 15 bases in between. CDR3 length: 13 amino acids. The CDR3 nucleotides read TGTGCCAGCAGCCCGAAGGGGGGCCTAGGCTACACCTTC. This sequence encodes CASSPKGGLGYTF. Full variable domain (missing parts from reference TRBV7-9 and TRBJ1-2): DTGVSQNPRHKITKRGQNVTFRCDPISEHNRLYWYRQTLGQGPEFLTYFQNEAQLEKSRLLSDRFSAERPKGSFSTLEIQRTEQGDSAMYLCASSPKGGLGYTFGSGTRLTVV.

This chain joins TRBV7-2 and TRBJ2-5; D perhaps matches TRBD2 (5 bases). The CDR3 is made up of 14 amino acids. CDR1 and CDR2 from the germline V gene are SGHTA and FQGNSA. V dropped 6 bases and J dropped 5 bases, with 16 bases sitting between them. The DNA for the CDR3 is TGTGCCAGCAGACGATCACGGGATGGGGAGACCCAGTACTTC. Its protein product is CASRRSRDGETQYF.

The J gene is TRBJ1-1, the V gene TRBV5-1; unclear D gene. The CDR3 sequence is 13 residues long. V was shortened by 4 bases and J by 5 bases, with 12 bases between the two germline ends. CDR1 and CDR2 (germline): SGHRS, YFSETQ. DNA for the CDR3: TGCGCCAGCAGCGCAGAGGTAGTGACTGAAGCTTTCTTT. It codes for CASSAEVVTEAFF.

The rearrangement joins TRBV10-3 to TRBJ2-5; D is undetermined. There are 14 residues in the CDR3. The germline V gene encodes CDR1 ENHRY and CDR2 SYGVKD. The ends were cut back, 0 bases at V and 1 base at J, with 6 bases in the middle. The CDR3: CAISESLRQETQYF. The CDR3 nucleotides read TGTGCCATCAGTGAGTCTCTCCGCCAAGAGACCCAGTACTTC.

J is TRBJ2-1 and V is TRBV5-1, with 8 positions matching TRBD2. V shed 4 bases, J shed 2 bases, and the junction held 2 bases outside the gene matches. The CDR3 has 14 residues. In germline, CDR1 is SGHRS, CDR2 YFSETQ. The CDR3 is CASSTSGAYNEQFF. CDR3 DNA: TGCGCCAGCAGCACTAGCGGTGCCTACAATGAGCAGTTCTTC. The full variable domain, completed using reference TRBV5-1 and TRBJ2-1, is KAGVTQTPRYLIKTRGQQVTLSCSPISGHRSVSWYQQTPGQGLQFLFEYFSETQRNKGNFPGRFSGRQFSNSRSEMNVSTLELGDSALYLCASSTSGAYNEQFFGPGTRLTVL.

The chain combines TRBV27 with TRBJ2-7; 13 positions match TRBD2. Per the germline V gene, CDR1 is MNHEY and CDR2 is SMNVEV (reference sequence). Trimming at V came to 6 bases and at J to 5 bases, leaving 7 bases not matched to a gene. CDR3 length equals 15 residues. For the CDR3, the DNA is TGTGCCAGCAGACCCGGGACTAGCGGGATCGACGAGCAGTACTTC. Its protein product is CASRPGTSGIDEQYF.

This clonotype has a single count. The CDR3 bases are TGTGCCAGCAGTTTCGGGAACTCTGGAAACACCATATATTTT. This translates into CASSFGNSGNTIYF. V is TRBV6-5 and J is TRBJ1-3, with unresolved D. The CDR3 is 14 residues long. Trimming took off 4 bases at V and 0 bases at J, with 7 bases between the two ends. Germline V gives CDR1 MNHEY, CDR2 SVGAGI.

This chain joins TRBV13 and TRBJ2-1; 9 bases map to TRBD1. Trimming removed 5 bases from V and 8 bases from J; junction bases left unmatched: 10. Per the germline V gene, CDR1 is PRHDT and CDR2 is FYEKMQ (reference sequence). This CDR3 comprises 15 residues. CDR3 sequence (DNA): TGTGCCAGCAGCGAACCGGGACAGGGTGGGCATGAGCAGTTCTTC. This translates into CASSEPGQGGHEQFF.

V usage is TRBV5-1 and J usage is TRBJ1-1; tentative D call: TRBD1 (5 bases). The V end was cut by 0 bases, the J end by 4 bases, with 10 bases between. Per germline, CDR1 SGHRS and CDR2 YFSETQ. The CDR3 has 14 residues. The CDR3 is CASSLAGAGTEAFF. The CDR3 region has the DNA TGCGCCAGCAGCTTGGCCGGGGCGGGCACTGAAGCTTTCTTT.

This clonotype appeared a few times. The chain combines TRBV15 with TRBJ2-7; TRBD2 agrees at 7 bases. The CDR3 loop spans 15 amino acids. Germline V gene sequence: CDR1 LNHNV, CDR2 YYDKDF (reference sequence). Unmatched junction bases numbered 8, after V lost 2 bases and J lost 4 bases. CDR3 DNA sequence: TGTGCCACCAGCAGAAGCGGGAAAAAACATTACGAGCAGTACTTC. It translates to CATSRSGKKHYEQYF.

This clonotype was found a few times. This chain joins TRBV20-1 and TRBJ2-1; 7 bases align to TRBD2. This CDR3 spans 17 amino acids. Trimming cost V 3 bases and J 1 base; bases outside gene matches: 12. Germline V gene lookup returns CDR1 DFQATT and CDR2 SNEGSKA (reference sequence). CDR3 bases: TGCAGTGCTAGGAACATGCTGGGGGGGATTTCCTACAATGAGCAGTTCTTC. This translates into CSARNMLGGISYNEQFF.

V and J are TRBV6-4 and TRBJ2-7; D is perhaps TRBD1 (6 bases). V shed 7 bases and J shed 5 bases, with 27 bases lying between them. Looked up from germline, CDR1 is MRHNA and CDR2 is SNTAGT. This CDR3 comprises 17 residues. CDR3 sequence reads: CASIIRIGQFLFHEQYF. The CDR3 DNA reads TGTGCCAGCATTATCCGTATAGGACAGTTCCTTTTTCACGAGCAGTACTTC.

This chain uses TRBV20-1 with TRBJ1-2; 7 bases map to TRBD1. V dropped 3 bases and J dropped 3; count of bases not matched to a gene: 4. The CDR3 totals 13 residues. CDR1 and CDR2 from the germline V gene are DFQATT and SNEGSKA (reference sequence). This CDR3 reads CSASDREDYGYTF. For the CDR3, the DNA is TGCAGTGCTAGCGACAGGGAAGACTATGGCTACACCTTC.

This rearrangement joins TRBV5-1 to TRBJ2-4, with 9 positions matching TRBD1. The DNA end lines up better with TRBJ2-7; the J call may be wrong. CDR1 and CDR2 from the germline V gene are SGHRS and YFSETQ. The CDR3 is 14 amino acids. CDR3 sequence: CASSYRDRAYEQYF. CDR3 nucleotides: TGCGCCAGCAGCTACCGGGACAGGGCCTACGAGCAGTACTTC.